These 20 T cell receptor beta chains share one sample of origin, sequenced in a study of OX40 agonist ivuxolimab in advanced cancers. Repertoires were generated with immunoSEQ multiplex PCR, while TCRdb's copy carries only in-frame clones and drops some. The sample holds tens of thousands of clones, around 90% seen once. Sequencing used CD4+ or CD8+ T cells sorted from blood, obtained in a trial of the OX40 agonist ivuxolimab. The receptor source for this set is an adult with an advanced solid tumor such as melanoma, head and neck, liver or kidney cancer.

The J gene is TRBJ2-7, the V gene TRBV6-6, with D uncertain. Per germline, CDR1 MNHNY and CDR2 SVGAGI (reference sequence). The CDR3 is 16 amino acids. The ends were cut back, 0 bases at V and 1 base at J, with 13 bases in the middle. CDR3 amino acids: CASSYSLTGLSYEQYF. Written as DNA, the CDR3 is TGTGCCAGCAGTTACTCGTTAACTGGTCTTTCCTACGAGCAGTACTTC.

The CDR3 region has the DNA TGTGCCAGTAGTATGCCGCGCGGTGTTGGGGGGGCGGGTACGCAGTATTTT. It specifies CASSMPRGVGGAGTQYF. The chain employs TRBV19 and TRBJ2-3; D is perhaps TRBD2 (7 bases). The germline V and J ends were trimmed by 3 bases and 8 bases, with 24 bases remaining between them. CDR3 length: 17 amino acids. Germline V gives CDR1 LNHDA, CDR2 SQIVND (reference sequence).

V usage is TRBV6-5 and J usage is TRBJ1-5, with D maybe TRBD1 (6 bases). CDR3 length: 13 residues. V lost 8 bases, J lost 5 bases, and 13 bases lay in between. Looked up from germline, CDR1 is MNHEY and CDR2 is SVGAGI. The CDR3 loop is CASRGRGHQPQHF. The DNA for the CDR3 is TGTGCCAGCCGGGGGCGGGGGCATCAGCCCCAGCATTTT.

The V gene is TRBV5-1, the J gene TRBJ2-7; D uncertain. Trimming shortened V by 4 bases and J by 3 bases, and 11 bases separated the two germline ends. The CDR3 is 13 amino acids. Germline lookup yields CDR1 SGHRS and CDR2 YFSETQ. CDR3 nucleotides: TGCGCCAGCAGCCCGAGCCTGGACTACGAGCAGTACTTC. Translated: CASSPSLDYEQYF.

J is TRBJ2-3 and V is TRBV7-2; no clear D. The CDR3 runs 14 residues. From germline, CDR1 is SGHTA and CDR2 FQGNSA. Trimming left V 5 bases short and J 2 bases short, with 11 bases between. The CDR3 region is CASSPKVLTDTQYF. Here the CDR3 DNA reads TGTGCCAGCAGCCCCAAAGTCCTCACAGATACGCAGTATTTT.

This clone was seen more than once but under ten times. V usage is TRBV19 and J usage is TRBJ2-1; D call uncertain. V was trimmed by 3 bases and J by 0 bases, leaving 12 bases between them. There are 16 residues in the CDR3. The germline V gene encodes CDR1 LNHDA and CDR2 SQIVND (reference sequence). In DNA, the CDR3 is TGTGCCAGTAGTATGGTGGGCAGTACCTCCTACAATGAGCAGTTCTTC. Protein sequence: CASSMVGSTSYNEQFF.

The V call is TRBV7-3, the J call TRBJ2-5, with no clear D. TRBJ2-7 explains the end of the DNA better; the J call may be wrong. The CDR3 runs 13 residues. CDR1 is SGHTA and CDR2 is FQGTGA in the germline V gene. CDR3 in amino acids: CASSLGVSYEQYF. For the CDR3, the DNA is TGTGCCAGCAGCTTAGGCGTCTCCTACGAGCAGTACTTC.

The chain joins TRBV4-1 to TRBJ1-2, with TRBD1 as a possible D gene (5 bases). Trimming removed 1 base from V and 4 bases from J, with 7 bases in between. The CDR3 totals 13 residues. Looked up from germline, CDR1 is MGHRA and CDR2 is YSYEKL. The CDR3 loop reads CASSQGQTYGYTF. In DNA, the CDR3 is TGCGCCAGCAGCCAAGGACAGACCTATGGCTACACCTTC.

This chain joins TRBV7-6 and TRBJ2-7, with TRBD1 matching 9 bases. Germline CDR1 SGHVS, CDR2 FNYEAQ. V dropped 5 bases and J dropped 2; count of bases not matched to a gene: 4. The CDR3 extends over 14 amino acids. This CDR3 reads CASSPTGGTYEQYF. CDR3 sequence (DNA): TGTGCCAGCAGCCCAACAGGGGGCACCTACGAGCAGTACTTC.

V is TRBV6-5 and J is TRBJ2-1; D is uncertain. From germline, CDR1 is MNHEY and CDR2 SVGAGI. V was cut by 10 bases and J by 4 bases, with 11 bases left in between. The CDR3 has 12 amino acids. The CDR3 is CATHSSYNEQFF. CDR3 nucleotides: TGTGCCACCCACTCTTCTTACAATGAGCAGTTCTTC.

This clone was recorded only once. V usage is TRBV10-1 and J usage is TRBJ1-6; D might be TRBD1 (6 bases). CDR3 length equals 14 residues. Trimming pared 4 bases from V and 8 bases from J, leaving 12 bases between. Germline CDR1 WNHNN, CDR2 SYGVQD (reference sequence). CDR3 sequence (DNA): TGCGCCAGCAGTGCCGGGGGCTGGGATTCACCCCTCCACTTT. This encodes CASSAGGWDSPLHF.

The rearrangement uses TRBV28 and TRBJ2-5; tentative D call: TRBD1 (5 bases). CDR3 size: 12 residues. V was clipped by 3 bases and J by 5 bases, with 7 bases between them. Germline values: CDR1 MDHEN, CDR2 SYDVKM. The CDR3 sequence is CASSLQGETQYF. Written as DNA, the CDR3 is TGTGCCAGCAGTTTGCAGGGTGAGACCCAGTACTTC.

The gene calls are TRBV19 and TRBJ2-1; D not resolved. The CDR3 is 14 amino acids. Germline V gene data show CDR1 as LNHDA and CDR2 as SQIVND (reference sequence). Trimming pared 5 bases from V and 3 bases from J, leaving 11 bases between. CDR3 nucleotide sequence: TGTGCCAGTAGTCGCCGGGTAGGCTACAATGAGCAGTTCTTC. This encodes CASSRRVGYNEQFF.

This chain links TRBV18 with TRBJ1-4, with D uncertain. CDR1 and CDR2 (germline): KGHSH, LQKENI. The CDR3 is 13 amino acids. Trimming took 2 bases from V and 7 from J, leaving 8 bases between them. This CDR3 is CASSPGSGEKLFF. CDR3 nucleotide sequence: TGTGCCAGCTCACCAGGGAGTGGTGAAAAACTGTTTTTT. Full variable domain (missing parts from reference TRBV18 and TRBJ1-4): NAGVMQNPRHLVRRRGQEARLRCSPMKGHSHVYWYRQLPEEGLKFMVYLQKENIIDESGMPKERFSAEFPKEGPSILRIQQVVRGDSAAYFCASSPGSGEKLFFGSGTQLSVL.

This chain connects TRBV4-1 to TRBJ2-3; the D gene is possibly TRBD2 (6 bases). Between the trimmed V and J ends, which lost 7 bases and 3 bases, there was a span of 11 bases. This CDR3 comprises 13 residues. Per the germline V gene, CDR1 is MGHRA and CDR2 is YSYEKL. Here the CDR3 DNA reads TGCGCCAGCAAGGCCGGGGGAACAGATACGCAGTATTTT. This codes for CASKAGGTDTQYF.

V usage is TRBV7-2 and J usage is TRBJ2-2; no reliable D call. In germline, CDR1 is SGHTA, CDR2 FQGNSA. The CDR3 sequence is 16 residues long. V shed 0 bases and J shed 6 bases, with 14 bases lying between them. CDR3 loop: CASSLAPPAYPGELFF. CDR3 nucleotides: TGTGCCAGCAGCTTAGCCCCCCCCGCCTACCCCGGGGAGCTGTTTTTT.

Only one count was recorded for this clone. The chain joins TRBV6-1 to TRBJ2-7, with 7 nucleotides matching TRBD1. The CDR3 consists of 14 residues. Germline trimming cut 4 bases from V and 2 bases from J; bases unmatched to any gene: 5. From germline, CDR1 is MNHNS and CDR2 SASEGT. CDR3 loop: CASSVTGTAYEQYF. The CDR3, as DNA: TGTGCCAGCAGTGTGACTGGGACAGCCTACGAGCAGTACTTC.

CDR3 coding DNA: TGTGCCAGCAGTTTAGACGCCATCGGACAGATAAACACTGAAGCTTTCTTT. Translating it yields CASSLDAIGQINTEAFF. This chain uses TRBV27 with TRBJ1-1; D might be TRBD1 (6 bases). The CDR3 covers 17 residues. V was pared by 2 bases and J by 2 bases, with 18 bases between. CDR1 and CDR2 from the germline V gene are MNHEY and SMNVEV (reference sequence).

The chain has TRBV7-9 and TRBJ1-4, with D uncertain. The CDR3 consists of 15 residues. Germline-derived CDR1 and CDR2 are SEHNR and FQNEAQ (reference sequence). V lost 4 bases and J lost 0, with 9 bases in between. The CDR3 DNA reads TGTGCCAGCAGCTCCGGACCTGCAACTAATGAAAAACTGTTTTTT. As protein: CASSSGPATNEKLFF.

The chain carries TRBV5-1 and TRBJ2-7; D tentatively reads TRBD1 or TRBD2 (6 bases each). This CDR3 has 18 residues. V lost 4 bases and J 0 bases, leaving 23 bases between the germline ends. CDR1 and CDR2 (germline): SGHRS, YFSETQ. For the CDR3, the DNA is TGCGCCAGCAGCGACAAAGAGGGGGGACGAGCTAACTCCTACGAGCAGTACTTC. This codes for CASSDKEGGRANSYEQYF.